This passage covers 23 T cell receptor beta chains from one sample sequenced in a study of shared clonotypes between healthy human individuals. Here immunoSEQ multiplex PCR was the method, and the copy in TCRdb shows in-frame clones only, minus some. The sample has nearly 600,000 clones, around 95% seen once. Naive-designated CD8 cells lacked CD45RO, were positively enriched for CCR7, and omitted terminally differentiated effector memory CD45RA+ cells. The material sequenced was naive CD8+ T cells sorted from blood. The receptor source for this set is a woman aged 25 to 39 in good health.

Concerning this clone: Different DNA sequences within this sample yield the same CDR3. The chain carries TRBV7-9 and TRBJ2-7, with D hard to call. Trimming stripped 4 bases from V and 3 bases from J, with 7 bases between. CDR3 length equals 12 residues. From germline, CDR1 is SEHNR and CDR2 FQNEAQ (reference sequence). CDR3 amino acids: CASSSLSYEQYF. CDR3 bases: TGTGCCAGCAGCTCCTTGAGCTACGAGCAGTACTTC.

The J gene is TRBJ2-1, the V gene TRBV7-2; tentative D call: TRBD2 (5 bases). This CDR3 has 12 amino acids. V lost 11 bases and J lost 4, with 12 bases in between. In germline, CDR1 is SGHTA, CDR2 FQGNSA. CDR3 DNA: TGTGCCCTCGAGCGGACGTACAATGAGCAGTTCTTC. It yields the protein CALERTYNEQFF.

The V and J genes are TRBV7-7 and TRBJ2-3; the D is unclear. This CDR3 spans 13 amino acids. Germline values: CDR1 SSHAT, CDR2 FNYEAQ (reference sequence). Trimming left V 3 bases short and J 4 bases short, with 8 bases between. The chain's CDR3 is CASSLTTADTQYF. In DNA, the CDR3 is TGTGCCAGCAGCTTGACAACAGCAGATACGCAGTATTTT.

This chain links TRBV2 with TRBJ1-2; a possible D gene is TRBD1 (5 bases). The germline V gene encodes CDR1 SNHLY and CDR2 FYNNEI. Trimming pared 10 bases from V and 2 bases from J, leaving 11 bases between. CDR3 length: 12 amino acids. CDR3 nucleotide sequence: TGTGCCACCTTCAGGACAAACTATGGCTACACCTTC. Protein product: CATFRTNYGYTF.

This chain uses TRBV7-9 with TRBJ2-1, with 9 nucleotides matching TRBD2. The CDR3 spans 15 residues. Losses at the gene ends were 3 bases for V and 8 bases for J; bases not matched to a gene: 8. Germline V gene data show CDR1 as SEHNR and CDR2 as FQNEAQ (reference sequence). The CDR3 bases are TGTGCCAGCAGCTTTGGCGGGAGGGCCTCGGATGAGCAGTTCTTC. Protein: CASSFGGRASDEQFF.

This sequence joins TRBV7-8 and TRBJ2-1, with 7 bases fitting TRBD2. Germline CDR1 is SGHVS and CDR2 is FQNEAQ. This CDR3 comprises 16 residues. J lost 2 bases, V lost 2 bases, and 6 bases had no gene match. CDR3 DNA: TGTGCCAGCAGCTTACCCCCTAGCGGAGCCTACAATGAGCAGTTCTTC. Encoded protein: CASSLPPSGAYNEQFF. Full variable domain (missing parts from reference TRBV7-8 and TRBJ2-1): GAGVSQSPRYKVAKRGQDVALRCDPISGHVSLFWYQQALGQGPEFLTYFQNEAQLDKSGLPSDRFFAERPEGSVSTLKIQRTQQEDSAVYLCASSLPPSGAYNEQFFGPGTRLTVL.

CDR3 sequence: CASSLTRGTIYF. The CDR3 coding sequence is TGTGCCAGCAGCCTGACACGGGGCACCATATATTTT. The rearrangement joins TRBV28 to TRBJ1-3; D unclear. The CDR3 totals 12 residues. Trimming left V 6 bases short and J 9 bases short, with 12 bases between. Germline-derived CDR1 and CDR2 are MDHEN and SYDVKM. The full variable domain, its missing parts supplied by reference TRBV28 and TRBJ1-3, is DVKVTQSSRYLVKRTGEKVFLECVQDMDHENMFWYRQDPGLGLRLIYFSYDVKMKEKGDIPEGYSVSREKKERFSLILESASTNQTSMYLCASSLTRGTIYFGEGSWLTVV.

This clone showed up just once. The J gene is TRBJ1-1, the V gene TRBV19, with a weak D call TRBD1 (5 bases). Trimming pared 3 bases from V and 4 bases from J, leaving 15 bases between. Germline V gene sequence: CDR1 LNHDA, CDR2 SQIVND (reference sequence). The CDR3 loop spans 15 amino acids. For the CDR3, the DNA is TGTGCCAGTAGTATTTCGGACTCGGGGGGCACTGAAGCTTTCTTT. Amino acid sequence: CASSISDSGGTEAFF.

The CDR3 region has the DNA TGTGCCAGCAGCTTATACTTAGACGGTATCTCCTACGAGCAGTACTTC. Protein product: CASSLYLDGISYEQYF. V usage is TRBV7-6 and J usage is TRBJ2-7; D gene uncertain. This CDR3 contains 16 residues. The V and J ends lost 2 bases and 0 bases respectively, with 14 bases between them. Germline V gene sequence: CDR1 SGHVS, CDR2 FNYEAQ.

The chain recombines TRBV28 with TRBJ1-2; weak D call: TRBD1 (5 bases). V was trimmed by 3 bases and J by 2 bases, leaving 10 bases between them. From germline, CDR1 is MDHEN and CDR2 SYDVKM. The CDR3 has 14 residues. The CDR3 sequence is CASSLLPGNYGYTF. The CDR3 DNA is TGTGCCAGCAGTTTGCTCCCAGGGAACTATGGCTACACCTTC.

Here the CDR3 DNA reads TGTGCCAGCAGCTTAGTCGAGGGGTCGGGTGGCTACACCTTC. Its protein product is CASSLVEGSGGYTF. The chain employs TRBV7-8 and TRBJ1-2; D may be TRBD1 (5 bases). This CDR3 is built from 14 residues. Germline V gene data show CDR1 as SGHVS and CDR2 as FQNEAQ. V lost 1 base and J 7 bases, leaving 13 bases between the germline ends.

The DNA of the CDR3 is TGTGCCAGCAGTCTTGTAATAGCGGGAGGGGGGGAGCAGTTCTTC. Protein sequence: CASSLVIAGGGEQFF. The rearrangement links TRBV27 to TRBJ2-1, with 11 positions matching TRBD2. From germline, CDR1 is MNHEY and CDR2 SMNVEV (reference sequence). The CDR3 consists of 15 residues. V dropped 5 bases and J dropped 10; count of bases not matched to a gene: 10.

The rearrangement joins TRBV19 to TRBJ2-1; 10 bases are a match to TRBD2. The V gene's germline CDR1 is LNHDA and CDR2 SQIVND (reference sequence). The CDR3 has 13 residues. The CDR3 sequence is CTSSGRARDEQFF. CDR3 in DNA: TGTACAAGCAGCGGGAGGGCTAGGGATGAGCAGTTCTTC.

Written as DNA, the CDR3 is TGTGCCAGCAGTTTAAGACCCGGGATCACAGATACGCAGTATTTT. Its protein product is CASSLRPGITDTQYF. The chain couples TRBV27 to TRBJ2-3; D is perhaps TRBD2 (5 bases). The CDR3 contains 15 residues. Trimming removed 2 bases from V and 2 bases from J, with 11 bases in between. Germline V gene lookup returns CDR1 MNHEY and CDR2 SMNVEV (reference sequence).

The V call is TRBV25-1, the J call TRBJ1-6, with a tentative D call TRBD1 (6 bases). V was shortened by 3 bases and J by 1 base, with 10 bases between the two germline ends. CDR1 is MGHDK and CDR2 is SYGVNS in the germline V gene. The CDR3 contains 16 residues. CDR3 nucleotides: TGTGCCAGCAGTGATTGGGGGCGGTCCTATAATTCACCCCTCCACTTT. Translating it yields CASSDWGRSYNSPLHF. Filled out from reference TRBV25-1 and TRBJ1-6, the complete variable domain reads EADIYQTPRYLVIGTGKKITLECSQTMGHDKMYWYQQDPGMELHLIHYSYGVNSTEKGDLSSESTVSRIRTEHFPLTLESARPSHTSQYLCASSDWGRSYNSPLHFGNGTRLTVT.

The chain carries TRBV7-9 and TRBJ2-5; 10 bases map to TRBD2. CDR1 and CDR2 from the germline V gene are SEHNR and FQNEAQ (reference sequence). V lost 4 bases, J lost 2 bases, and 13 bases stayed unmatched. The CDR3 loop spans 18 amino acids. CDR3 residues: CASSSGDQLAGLQETQYF. The CDR3 DNA is TGTGCCAGCAGCTCGGGGGACCAACTAGCGGGATTACAAGAGACCCAGTACTTC.

J is TRBJ2-7 and V is TRBV28; D possibly corresponds to TRBD2 (7 bases). V shed 9 bases and J shed 0 bases, with 12 bases lying between them. The CDR3 totals 13 residues. The germline V gene has CDR1 MDHEN and CDR2 SYDVKM. The CDR3 reads CASLGGASYEQYF. DNA for the CDR3: TGTGCCAGTTTGGGGGGGGCCTCCTACGAGCAGTACTTC.

For this clone: The sample contains more than one DNA sequence encoding this CDR3. V and J are TRBV27 and TRBJ1-5; the D gene is possibly TRBD1 (6 bases). The CDR3 runs to 14 residues. Trimming cost V 1 base and J 6 bases, with 10 bases left between them. The germline V gene encodes CDR1 MNHEY and CDR2 SMNVEV (reference sequence). CDR3 sequence (DNA): TGTGCCAGCAGTTTATTGGGGGGCGGTCAGCCCCAGCATTTT. It specifies CASSLLGGGQPQHF.

The V gene is TRBV27, the J gene TRBJ2-1; D unclear. Germline CDR1 reads MNHEY; CDR2 reads SMNVEV (reference sequence). V was shortened by 4 bases and J by 2 bases, with 9 bases between the two germline ends. CDR3 length: 14 amino acids. CDR3 amino acids: CASSSGEPYNEQFF. CDR3 bases: TGTGCCAGCAGTTCTGGTGAACCCTACAATGAGCAGTTCTTC.

A few counts support this clone. This chain connects TRBV7-9 to TRBJ2-1; TRBD2 agrees at 7 bases. The trim removed 8 bases at V and 5 bases at J, leaving 6 bases unmatched. The CDR3 extends over 13 amino acids. Germline-derived CDR1 and CDR2 are SEHNR and FQNEAQ (reference sequence). CDR3 nucleotides: TGTGCCAGCGCGCCTAGCGGAAACAATGAGCAGTTCTTC. It yields the protein CASAPSGNNEQFF.

This rearrangement joins TRBV4-2 to TRBJ1-5, with D possibly TRBD1 on 6 matching bases. Germline-derived CDR1 and CDR2 are LGHNA and YNFKEQ. V was trimmed by 1 base and J by 3 bases, leaving 16 bases between them. This CDR3 contains 17 residues. DNA of the CDR3: TGTGCCAGCAGCCAAGTTAGCCCGGCAGGGGCCAATCAGCCCCAGCATTTT. This encodes CASSQVSPAGANQPQHF.

In this sample, this clone turned up once. The V call is TRBV7-2, the J call TRBJ2-1, with no clear D. The CDR3 runs 17 residues. CDR1 SGHTA and CDR2 FQGNSA come from the germline V gene. V lost 5 bases and J 5 bases, leaving 22 bases between the germline ends. The CDR3 sequence is CASSLYHPRVLNNEQFF. The DNA for the CDR3 is TGTGCCAGCAGCCTCTACCATCCTAGGGTCCTAAACAATGAGCAGTTCTTC. Using reference TRBV7-2 and TRBJ2-1 for the parts outside the CDR3, the full variable domain is GAGVSQSPSNKVTEKGKDVELRCDPISGHTALYWYRQSLGQGLEFLIYFQGNSAPDKSGLPSDRFSAERTGGSVSTLTIQRTQQEDSAVYLCASSLYHPRVLNNEQFFGPGTRLTVL.

V is TRBV11-1 and J is TRBJ1-1, with D hard to call. Germline lookup yields CDR1 SGHAT and CDR2 FQDESV (reference sequence). V was clipped by 4 bases and J by 1 base, with 13 bases between them. The CDR3 sequence is 15 residues long. Here the CDR3 DNA reads TGTGCCAGCAGCTCCGATTACAGCGGGAACACTGAAGCTTTCTTT. The encoded protein is CASSSDYSGNTEAFF.